The clone carrying this T cell receptor (beta chain) was observed a single time. Its antigen is undetermined. 5'RACE primed from the constant segment yielded TCR alpha and TCR beta cDNA libraries bearing sample barcodes and UMIs. TCRdb re-derived calls from the 5' RACE reads in MiXCR, one entry per CDR3 protein. The sample has approximately 560,000 distinct CDR3 sequences, 17% seen once. This sample is part of a study of T-cell memory formation after mild COVID-19. Study-wide points: Clones contracting across day 15 to 85 had a balanced CD4/CD8 profile; later expanding clones leaned CD4+. Memory cells collected pre-infection included some clones that later responded, suggesting cross-reactive memory joined.

The clonotype comes from an adult woman who had mild COVID-19 (a few samples of this study predate the infection). Cell type and time point are not known. The sample comprised PBMCs or a T cell subset sorted from them (not recorded which).

For the CDR3, the DNA is TGCGCCAGCAGCTCCGTGCAGTCTAACACTGAAGCTTTCTTT. It translates to CASSSVQSNTEAFF. The chain is built from TRBV5-1 and TRBJ1-1; D not resolved. CDR1 and CDR2 from the germline V gene are SGHRS and YFSETQ. This CDR3 is built from 14 residues. Trimming removed 3 bases from V and 2 bases from J, with 11 bases in between.